Reported below is one T cell receptor beta chain. At least ten counts were recorded for this clonotype. The clone's antigen remains unknown. No per-base quality is available; no much larger clone lies one base away. This specimen belongs to a study of breast tumors, draining lymph nodes, adjacent tissues (dated by TCRdb to the mid-2010s). About the study as a whole: In breast cancer patients, the study compared the TCR beta repertoires of tumor, adjacent nontumor tissue and axillary lymph nodes. In human breast cancer, the study set out to evaluate how tumor, surrounding tissue and draining lymph node repertoires relate to one another and whether T cells may move between these sites. Study-wide findings and limitations: The conclusion that tumor T cells originate in lymph nodes was presented as consistent with a hypothesis rather than as directly demonstrated. In luminal-like breast cancer, tumor and nontumor tissue repertoires resembled each other significantly more than in basal-like breast cancer. Tumors showed preferential V and J gene usage, and their T-cell repertoire diversity fell below that of lymph nodes yet above that of nontumor tissue. A scenario in which most tumor T cells derive from the lymph node and then expand within tumor tissue was judged to be consistent with the data.

Per the germline V gene (reference sequence), DFQATT is the CDR1 and SNEGSKA is the CDR2. The CDR3 covers 15 residues, taking in both the cysteine and the phenylalanine. Just CDR3 DNA is preserved here, 45 bases in frame from base 1. V is shortened by 3 bases, J by 1 base, and the region joining them spans 15 bases. The axillary draining lymph nodes of breast cancer patients were the source of the lymph node samples. Sequencer: Illumina HiSeq 2000. TCR beta chain libraries were generated through multiplex PCR amplification. The amplified TCR beta chain products were analyzed by high-throughput sequencing. The public sequencing data were trimmed at Q25 with fastp and processed into clonotypes with MiXCR by TCRdb, which kept only in-frame beta chains. Each entry merges the rows of one CDR3 protein and shows their most common DNA and genes. Counted in this sample were about 110,000 distinct CDR3 sequences; more than 25% of them appeared once. The ten biggest clones cover approximately 5% of the sample.

The receptor's source is a female donor with breast cancer. Some clones in this sample may be carry-over from other donors' samples. What was sequenced was axillary lymph node tissue. Here the chain combines TRBV20-1 and TRBJ1-2; no confident D gene assignment can be made. The DNA reads as follows: TGCAGTGCTAGGATACACGGAGCTAATAACTATGGCTACACCTTC. It translates as CSARIHGANNYGYTF.